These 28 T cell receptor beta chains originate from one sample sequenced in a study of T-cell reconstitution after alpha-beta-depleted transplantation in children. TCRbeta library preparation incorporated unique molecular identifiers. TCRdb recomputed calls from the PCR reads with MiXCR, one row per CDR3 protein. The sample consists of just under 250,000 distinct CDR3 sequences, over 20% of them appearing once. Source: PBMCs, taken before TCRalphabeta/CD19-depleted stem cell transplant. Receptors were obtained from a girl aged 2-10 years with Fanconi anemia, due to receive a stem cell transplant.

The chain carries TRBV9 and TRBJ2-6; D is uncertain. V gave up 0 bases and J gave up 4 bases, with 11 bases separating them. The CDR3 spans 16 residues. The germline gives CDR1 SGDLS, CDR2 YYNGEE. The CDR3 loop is CASSVVSETGANVLTF. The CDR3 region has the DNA TGTGCCAGCAGCGTAGTCTCGGAAACAGGGGCCAACGTCCTGACTTTC.

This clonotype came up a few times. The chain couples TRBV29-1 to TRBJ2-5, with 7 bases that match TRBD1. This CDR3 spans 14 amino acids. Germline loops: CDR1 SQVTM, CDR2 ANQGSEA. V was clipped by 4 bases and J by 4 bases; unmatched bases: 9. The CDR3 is CSVGWSRGRETQYF. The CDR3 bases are TGCAGCGTTGGCTGGTCGAGGGGGCGAGAGACCCAGTACTTC.

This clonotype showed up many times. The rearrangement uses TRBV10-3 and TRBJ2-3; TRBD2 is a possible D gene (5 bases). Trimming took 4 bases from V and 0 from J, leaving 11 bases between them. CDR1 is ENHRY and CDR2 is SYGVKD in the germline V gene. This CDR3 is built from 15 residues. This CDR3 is CAISAGSGSTDTQYF. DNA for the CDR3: TGTGCCATCAGTGCGGGGAGCGGTAGCACAGATACGCAGTATTTT.

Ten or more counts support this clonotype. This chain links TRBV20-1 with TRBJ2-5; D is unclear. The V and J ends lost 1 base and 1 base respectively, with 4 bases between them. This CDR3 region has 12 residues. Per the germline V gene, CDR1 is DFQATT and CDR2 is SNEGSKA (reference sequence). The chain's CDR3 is CSARGSQETQYF. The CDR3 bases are TGCAGTGCTAGAGGGAGCCAAGAGACCCAGTACTTC.

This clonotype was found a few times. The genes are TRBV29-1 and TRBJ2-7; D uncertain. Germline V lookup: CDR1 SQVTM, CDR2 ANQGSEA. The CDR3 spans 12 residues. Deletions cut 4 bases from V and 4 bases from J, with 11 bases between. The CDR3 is CSVGMGGYEQYF. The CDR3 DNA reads TGCAGCGTTGGCATGGGCGGTTACGAGCAGTACTTC.

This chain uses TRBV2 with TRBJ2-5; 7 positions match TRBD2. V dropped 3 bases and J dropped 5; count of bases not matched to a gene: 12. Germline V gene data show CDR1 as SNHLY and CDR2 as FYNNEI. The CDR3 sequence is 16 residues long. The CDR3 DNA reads TGTGCCAGCAGTGACTCTCGTGGCGGGAGAGTGGAGACCCAGTACTTC. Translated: CASSDSRGGRVETQYF. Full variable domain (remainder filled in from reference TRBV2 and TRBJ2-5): EPEVTQTPSHQVTQMGQEVILRCVPISNHLYFYWYRQILGQKVEFLVSFYNNEISEKSEIFDDQFSVERPDGSNFTLKIRSTKLEDSAMYFCASSDSRGGRVETQYFGPGTRLLVL.

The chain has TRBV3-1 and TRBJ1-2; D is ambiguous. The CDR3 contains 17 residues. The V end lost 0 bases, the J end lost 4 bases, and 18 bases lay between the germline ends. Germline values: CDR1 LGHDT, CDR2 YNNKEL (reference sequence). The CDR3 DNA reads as TGTGCCAGCAGCCAAGAATCGGTCGTCGGGTTACCCTATGGCTACACCTTC. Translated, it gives CASSQESVVGLPYGYTF.

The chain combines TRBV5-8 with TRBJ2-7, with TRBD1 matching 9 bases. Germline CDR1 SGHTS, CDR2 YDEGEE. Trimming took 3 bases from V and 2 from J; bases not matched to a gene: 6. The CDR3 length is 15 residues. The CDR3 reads CASSSRDRATYEQYF. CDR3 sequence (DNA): TGTGCCAGCAGCTCCCGGGACAGGGCGACCTACGAGCAGTACTTC.

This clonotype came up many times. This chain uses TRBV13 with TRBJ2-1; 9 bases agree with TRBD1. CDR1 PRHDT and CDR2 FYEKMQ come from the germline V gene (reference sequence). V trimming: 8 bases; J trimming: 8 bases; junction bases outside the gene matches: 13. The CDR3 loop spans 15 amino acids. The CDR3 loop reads CASGYGTGLPHEQFF. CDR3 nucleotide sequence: TGTGCCAGCGGTTACGGGACAGGGTTGCCCCATGAGCAGTTCTTC.

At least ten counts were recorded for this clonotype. The CDR3 is CSVDLRGSYNEQFF. Written as DNA, the CDR3 is TGCAGCGTTGACCTCAGGGGATCCTACAATGAGCAGTTCTTC. The V call is TRBV29-1, the J call TRBJ2-1; D may be TRBD1 (6 bases). This CDR3 spans 14 amino acids. CDR1 and CDR2 from the germline V gene are SQVTM and ANQGSEA. Trimming stripped 3 bases from V and 1 base from J, with 10 bases between.

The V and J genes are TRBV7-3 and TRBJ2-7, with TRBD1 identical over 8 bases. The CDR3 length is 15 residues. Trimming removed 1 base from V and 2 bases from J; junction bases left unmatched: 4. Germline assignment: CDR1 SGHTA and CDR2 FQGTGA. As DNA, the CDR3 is TGTGCCAGCAGCTTAATCAGGGGGCAGGCCTACGAGCAGTACTTC. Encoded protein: CASSLIRGQAYEQYF.

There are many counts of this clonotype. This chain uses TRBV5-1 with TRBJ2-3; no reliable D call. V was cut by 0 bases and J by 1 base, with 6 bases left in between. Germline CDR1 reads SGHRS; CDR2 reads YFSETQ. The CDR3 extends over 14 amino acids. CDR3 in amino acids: CASSLEVGTDTQYF. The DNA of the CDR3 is TGCGCCAGCAGCTTGGAGGTTGGCACAGATACGCAGTATTTT.

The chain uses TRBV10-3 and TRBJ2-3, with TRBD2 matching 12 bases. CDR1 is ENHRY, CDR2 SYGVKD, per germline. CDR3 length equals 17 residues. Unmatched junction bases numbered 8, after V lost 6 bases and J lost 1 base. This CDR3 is CAIRTIGLAGRTDTQYF. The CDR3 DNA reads TGTGCCATCAGGACTATTGGACTAGCGGGACGCACAGATACGCAGTATTTT.

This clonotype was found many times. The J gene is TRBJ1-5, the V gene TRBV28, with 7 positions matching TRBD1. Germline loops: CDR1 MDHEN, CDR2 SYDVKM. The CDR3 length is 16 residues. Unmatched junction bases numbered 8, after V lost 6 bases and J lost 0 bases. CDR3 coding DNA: TGTGCCAGCAGGTTTCGGGGACAGTTTAGCAATCAGCCCCAGCATTTT. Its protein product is CASRFRGQFSNQPQHF. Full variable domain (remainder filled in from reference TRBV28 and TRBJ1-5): DVKVTQSSRYLVKRTGEKVFLECVQDMDHENMFWYRQDPGLGLRLIYFSYDVKMKEKGDIPEGYSVSREKKERFSLILESASTNQTSMYLCASRFRGQFSNQPQHFGDGTRLSIL.

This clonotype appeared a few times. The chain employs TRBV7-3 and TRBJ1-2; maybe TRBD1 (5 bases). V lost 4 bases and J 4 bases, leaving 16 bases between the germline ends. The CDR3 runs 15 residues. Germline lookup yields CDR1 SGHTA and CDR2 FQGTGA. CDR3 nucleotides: TGTGCCAGCAGCTCCCAGGGTGGGAGTAGCTATGGCTACACCTTC. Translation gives CASSSQGGSSYGYTF.

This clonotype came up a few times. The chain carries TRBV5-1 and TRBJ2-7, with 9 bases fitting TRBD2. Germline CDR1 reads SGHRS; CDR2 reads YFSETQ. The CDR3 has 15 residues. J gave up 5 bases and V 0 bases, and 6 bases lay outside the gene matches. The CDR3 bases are TGCGCCAGCAGCTTGGAGGTAGCGGGGGCAAACGAGCAGTACTTC. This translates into CASSLEVAGANEQYF.

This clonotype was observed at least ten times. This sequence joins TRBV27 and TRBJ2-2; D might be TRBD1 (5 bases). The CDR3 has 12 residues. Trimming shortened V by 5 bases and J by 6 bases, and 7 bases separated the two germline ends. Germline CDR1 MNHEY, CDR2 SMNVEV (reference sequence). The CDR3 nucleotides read TGTGCCAGCAGTCCCAGGGCCGGGGAGCTGTTTTTT. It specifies CASSPRAGELFF.

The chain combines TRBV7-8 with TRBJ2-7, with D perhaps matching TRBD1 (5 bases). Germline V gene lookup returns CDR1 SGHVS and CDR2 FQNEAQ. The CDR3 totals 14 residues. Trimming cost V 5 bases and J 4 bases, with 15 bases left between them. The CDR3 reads CASSGVISGYEQYF. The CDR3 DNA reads TGTGCCAGCAGCGGGGTTATTTCAGGGTACGAGCAGTACTTC. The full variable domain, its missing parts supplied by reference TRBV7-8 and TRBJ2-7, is GAGVSQSPRYKVAKRGQDVALRCDPISGHVSLFWYQQALGQGPEFLTYFQNEAQLDKSGLPSDRFFAERPEGSVSTLKIQRTQQEDSAVYLCASSGVISGYEQYFGPGTRLTVT.

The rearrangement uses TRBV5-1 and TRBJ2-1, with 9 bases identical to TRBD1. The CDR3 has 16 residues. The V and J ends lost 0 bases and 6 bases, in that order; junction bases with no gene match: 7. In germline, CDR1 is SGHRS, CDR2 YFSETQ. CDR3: CASSLDLQGAGNEQFF. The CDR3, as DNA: TGCGCCAGCAGCTTGGATTTACAGGGGGCTGGCAATGAGCAGTTCTTC.

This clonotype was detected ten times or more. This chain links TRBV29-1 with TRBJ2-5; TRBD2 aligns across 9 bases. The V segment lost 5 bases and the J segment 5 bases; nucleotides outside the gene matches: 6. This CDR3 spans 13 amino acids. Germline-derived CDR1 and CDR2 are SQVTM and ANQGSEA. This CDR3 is CSVYPSGGETQYF. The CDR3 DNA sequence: TGCAGCGTTTACCCCAGCGGGGGGGAGACCCAGTACTTC.

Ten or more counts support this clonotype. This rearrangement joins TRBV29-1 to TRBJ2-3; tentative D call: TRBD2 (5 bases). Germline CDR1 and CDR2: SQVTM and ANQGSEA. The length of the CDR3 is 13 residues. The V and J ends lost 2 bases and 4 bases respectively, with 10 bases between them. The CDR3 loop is CSVESIGADTQYF. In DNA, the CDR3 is TGCAGCGTTGAATCGATCGGGGCAGATACGCAGTATTTT.

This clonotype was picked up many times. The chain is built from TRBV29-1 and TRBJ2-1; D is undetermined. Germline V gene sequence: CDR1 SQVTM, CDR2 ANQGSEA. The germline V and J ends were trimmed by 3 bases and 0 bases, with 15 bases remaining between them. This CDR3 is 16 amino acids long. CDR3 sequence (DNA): TGCAGCGTTGATGACTCTAGGGTAAGCTCCTACAATGAGCAGTTCTTC. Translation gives CSVDDSRVSSYNEQFF.

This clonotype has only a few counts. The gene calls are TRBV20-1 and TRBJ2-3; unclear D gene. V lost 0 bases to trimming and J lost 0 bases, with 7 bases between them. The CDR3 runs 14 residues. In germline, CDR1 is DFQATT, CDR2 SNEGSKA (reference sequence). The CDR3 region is CSARDQGSTDTQYF. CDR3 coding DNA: TGCAGTGCTAGAGATCAAGGGAGCACAGATACGCAGTATTTT.

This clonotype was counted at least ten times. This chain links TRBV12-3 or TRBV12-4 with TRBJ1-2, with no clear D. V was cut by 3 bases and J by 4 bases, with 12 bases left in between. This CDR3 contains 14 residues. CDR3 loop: CASSFRESGYGYTF. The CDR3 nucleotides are TGTGCCAGCAGTTTCCGGGAGAGTGGCTATGGCTACACCTTC.

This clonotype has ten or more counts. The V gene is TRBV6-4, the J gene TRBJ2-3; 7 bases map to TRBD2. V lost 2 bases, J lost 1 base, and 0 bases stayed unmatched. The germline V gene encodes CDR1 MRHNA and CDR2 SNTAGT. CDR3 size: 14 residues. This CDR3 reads CASSDAGGTDTQYF. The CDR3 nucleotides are TGTGCCAGCAGTGACGCGGGGGGCACAGATACGCAGTATTTT.

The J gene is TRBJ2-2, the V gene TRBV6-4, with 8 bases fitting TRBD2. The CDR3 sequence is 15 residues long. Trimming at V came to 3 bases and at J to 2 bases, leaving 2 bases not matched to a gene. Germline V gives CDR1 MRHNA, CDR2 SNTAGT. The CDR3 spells CASSEGLDNTGELFF. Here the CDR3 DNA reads TGTGCCAGCAGTGAGGGACTAGACAACACCGGGGAGCTGTTTTTT.

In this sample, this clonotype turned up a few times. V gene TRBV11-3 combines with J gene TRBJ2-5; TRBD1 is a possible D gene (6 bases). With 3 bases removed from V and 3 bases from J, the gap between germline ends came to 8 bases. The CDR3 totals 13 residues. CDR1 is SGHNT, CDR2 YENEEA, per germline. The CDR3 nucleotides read TGTGCCAGCAGCTTCCGGGACAAAGAGACCCAGTACTTC. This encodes CASSFRDKETQYF.

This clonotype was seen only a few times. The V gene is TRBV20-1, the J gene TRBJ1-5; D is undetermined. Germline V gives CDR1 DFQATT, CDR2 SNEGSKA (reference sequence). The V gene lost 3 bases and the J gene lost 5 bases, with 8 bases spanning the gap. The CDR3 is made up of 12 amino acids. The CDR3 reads CSASREDQPQHF. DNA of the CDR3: TGCAGTGCTAGTAGAGAAGATCAGCCCCAGCATTTT.